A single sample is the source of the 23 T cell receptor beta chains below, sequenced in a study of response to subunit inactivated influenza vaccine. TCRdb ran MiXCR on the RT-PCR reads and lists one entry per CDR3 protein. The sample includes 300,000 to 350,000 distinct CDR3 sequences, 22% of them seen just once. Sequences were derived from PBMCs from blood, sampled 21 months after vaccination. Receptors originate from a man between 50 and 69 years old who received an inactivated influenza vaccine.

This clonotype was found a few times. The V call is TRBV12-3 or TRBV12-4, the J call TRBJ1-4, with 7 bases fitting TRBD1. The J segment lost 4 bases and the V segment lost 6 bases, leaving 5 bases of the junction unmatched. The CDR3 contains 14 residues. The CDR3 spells CASRTGTVNEKLFF. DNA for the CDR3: TGTGCCAGCAGAACCGGGACAGTTAATGAAAAACTGTTTTTT.

As DNA, the CDR3 is TGTGCCATCAGTGAAATTACCGGGACAGGCTCCTACGAGCAGTACTTC. Its protein is CAISEITGTGSYEQYF. This rearrangement joins TRBV10-3 to TRBJ2-7; 8 bases map to TRBD1. The CDR3 is made up of 16 amino acids. Germline values: CDR1 ENHRY, CDR2 SYGVKD. The J segment lost 0 bases and the V segment lost 3 bases, leaving 7 bases of the junction unmatched.

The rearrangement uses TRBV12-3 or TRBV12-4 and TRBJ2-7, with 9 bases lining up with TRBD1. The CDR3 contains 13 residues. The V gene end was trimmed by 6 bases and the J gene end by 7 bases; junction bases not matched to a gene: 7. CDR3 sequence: CASRVQGAGEQYF. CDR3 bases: TGTGCCAGCAGGGTACAGGGGGCGGGGGAGCAGTACTTC.

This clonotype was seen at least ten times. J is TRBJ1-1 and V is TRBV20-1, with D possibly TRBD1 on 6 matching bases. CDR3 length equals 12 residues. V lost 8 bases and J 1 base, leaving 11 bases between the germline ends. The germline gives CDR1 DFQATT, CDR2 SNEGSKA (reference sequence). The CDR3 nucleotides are TGCAGTCCCGGGGACACGAACACTGAAGCTTTCTTT. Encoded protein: CSPGDTNTEAFF.

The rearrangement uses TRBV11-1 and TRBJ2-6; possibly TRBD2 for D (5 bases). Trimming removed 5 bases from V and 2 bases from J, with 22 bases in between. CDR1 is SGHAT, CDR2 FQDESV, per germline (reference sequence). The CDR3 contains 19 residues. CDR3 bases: TGTGCCAGCAGCCCTCGGGTCGCCCGGGGTAGGGCTGGGGCCAACGTCCTGACTTTC. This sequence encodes CASSPRVARGRAGANVLTF.

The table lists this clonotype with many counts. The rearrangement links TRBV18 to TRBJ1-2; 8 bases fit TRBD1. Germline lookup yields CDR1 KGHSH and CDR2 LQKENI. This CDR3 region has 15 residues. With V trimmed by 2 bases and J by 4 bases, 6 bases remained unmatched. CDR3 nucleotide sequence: TGTGCCAGCTCACCATTCGAGACAGGGGTCTATGGCTACACCTTC. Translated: CASSPFETGVYGYTF.

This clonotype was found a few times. The CDR3 nucleotides are TGCGCCAGCAGTGATGCGGGGGTGATGACAGATACGCAGTATTTT. Encoded protein: CASSDAGVMTDTQYF. The rearrangement uses TRBV10-2 and TRBJ2-3, with TRBD2 identical over 7 bases. The trim removed 3 bases at V and 3 bases at J, leaving 6 bases unmatched. CDR3 size: 15 residues. Germline CDR1 WSHSY, CDR2 SAAADI.

CDR3 in amino acids: CASTLGDPNTEAFF. CDR3 bases: TGTGCCAGCACCCTCGGGGACCCGAACACTGAAGCTTTCTTT. The chain is built from TRBV7-9 and TRBJ1-1, with D perhaps matching TRBD1 (5 bases). The CDR3 spans 14 residues. V shed 7 bases and J shed 1 base, with 13 bases lying between them. Germline loops: CDR1 SEHNR, CDR2 FQNEAQ (reference sequence).

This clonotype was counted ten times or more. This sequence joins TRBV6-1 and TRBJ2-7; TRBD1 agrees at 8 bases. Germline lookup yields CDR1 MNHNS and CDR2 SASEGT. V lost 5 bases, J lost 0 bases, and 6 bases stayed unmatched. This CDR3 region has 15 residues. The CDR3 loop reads CASSRDRRISYEQYF. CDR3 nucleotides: TGTGCCAGCAGTCGGGACAGGCGCATCTCCTACGAGCAGTACTTC.

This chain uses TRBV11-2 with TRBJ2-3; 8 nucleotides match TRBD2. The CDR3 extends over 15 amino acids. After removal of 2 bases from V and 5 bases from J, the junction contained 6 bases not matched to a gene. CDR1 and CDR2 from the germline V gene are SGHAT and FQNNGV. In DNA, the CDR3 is TGTGCCAGCAGCTTAACGGGGGGGCCGGTAGATACGCAGTATTTT. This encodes CASSLTGGPVDTQYF.

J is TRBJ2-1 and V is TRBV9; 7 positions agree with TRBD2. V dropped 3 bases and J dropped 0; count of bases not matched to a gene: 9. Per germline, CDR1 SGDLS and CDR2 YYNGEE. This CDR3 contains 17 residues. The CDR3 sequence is CASSDKRGLSSYNEQFF. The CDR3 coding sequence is TGTGCCAGCAGCGACAAGAGGGGACTATCCTCCTACAATGAGCAGTTCTTC.

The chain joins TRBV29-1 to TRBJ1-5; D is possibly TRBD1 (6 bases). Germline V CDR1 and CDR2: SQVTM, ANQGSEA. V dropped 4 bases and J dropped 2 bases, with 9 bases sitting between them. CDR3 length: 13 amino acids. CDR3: CSVAGDGNQPQHF. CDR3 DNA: TGCAGCGTTGCAGGGGATGGCAATCAGCCCCAGCATTTT.

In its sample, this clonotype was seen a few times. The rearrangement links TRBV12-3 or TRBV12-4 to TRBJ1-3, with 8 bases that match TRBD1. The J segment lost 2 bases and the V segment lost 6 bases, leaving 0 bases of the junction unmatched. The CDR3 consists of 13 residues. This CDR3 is CASRQGAGNTIYF. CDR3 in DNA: TGTGCCAGCAGACAGGGGGCTGGAAACACCATATATTTT.

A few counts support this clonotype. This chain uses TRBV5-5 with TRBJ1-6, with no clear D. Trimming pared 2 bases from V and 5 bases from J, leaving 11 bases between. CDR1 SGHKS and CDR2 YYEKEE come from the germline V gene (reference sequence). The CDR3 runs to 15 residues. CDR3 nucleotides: TGTGCCAGCAGCTTCATTAGCGCAAATAATTCACCCCTCCACTTT. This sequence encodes CASSFISANNSPLHF.

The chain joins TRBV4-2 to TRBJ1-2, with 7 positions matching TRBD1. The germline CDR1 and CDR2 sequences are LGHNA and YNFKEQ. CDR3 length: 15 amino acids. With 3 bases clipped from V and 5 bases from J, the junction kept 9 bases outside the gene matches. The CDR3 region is CASSQERTGRYGYTF. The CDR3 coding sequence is TGTGCCAGCAGCCAGGAGAGGACAGGAAGGTATGGCTACACCTTC.

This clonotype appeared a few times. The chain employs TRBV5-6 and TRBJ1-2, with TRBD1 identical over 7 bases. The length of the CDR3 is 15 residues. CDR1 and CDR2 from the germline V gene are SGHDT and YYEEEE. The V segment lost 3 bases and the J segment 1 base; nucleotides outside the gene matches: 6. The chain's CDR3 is CASSWTGEGNYGYTF. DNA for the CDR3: TGTGCCAGCAGCTGGACAGGCGAAGGTAACTATGGCTACACCTTC.

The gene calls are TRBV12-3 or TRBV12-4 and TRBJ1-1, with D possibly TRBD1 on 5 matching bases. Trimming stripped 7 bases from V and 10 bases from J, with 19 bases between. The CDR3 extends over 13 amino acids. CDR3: CASIRDPLGVAFF. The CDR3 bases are TGTGCCAGCATCCGGGATCCTTTGGGGGTAGCTTTCTTT.

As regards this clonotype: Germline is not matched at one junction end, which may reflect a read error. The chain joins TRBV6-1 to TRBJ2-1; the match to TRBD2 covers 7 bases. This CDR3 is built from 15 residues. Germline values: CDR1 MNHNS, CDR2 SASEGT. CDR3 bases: TGTGCCAGCAGGGAAGCGGGGAGCTCCTACAATGAGCAGTTCTTC. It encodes CASREAGSSYNEQFF.

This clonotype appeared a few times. The CDR3 loop reads CSATPTEGYWTEAFF. CDR3 coding DNA: TGCAGTGCTACCCCGACAGAGGGGTATTGGACTGAAGCTTTCTTT. The genes are TRBV20-1 and TRBJ1-1, with TRBD1 as a possible D gene (5 bases). Germline lookup yields CDR1 DFQATT and CDR2 SNEGSKA (reference sequence). The V end lost 4 bases, the J end lost 5 bases, and 20 bases lay between the germline ends. The CDR3 extends over 15 amino acids.

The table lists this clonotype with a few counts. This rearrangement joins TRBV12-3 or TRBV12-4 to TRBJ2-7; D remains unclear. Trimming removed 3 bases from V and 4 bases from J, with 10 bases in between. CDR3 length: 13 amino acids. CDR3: CASSFGGKYEQYF. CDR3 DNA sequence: TGTGCCAGCAGTTTTGGCGGCAAATACGAGCAGTACTTC.

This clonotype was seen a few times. The CDR3 coding sequence is TGTGCCAGCAGCTTAGAGGACGCAAATACGCAGTATTTT. It specifies CASSLEDANTQYF. This chain uses TRBV7-6 with TRBJ2-3; unclear D gene. V lost 1 base, J lost 7 bases, and 9 bases lay in between. This CDR3 has 13 amino acids. Germline V lookup: CDR1 SGHVS, CDR2 FNYEAQ. Drawing the rest from reference TRBV7-6 and TRBJ2-3, the complete variable domain is GAGVSQSPRYKVTKRGQDVALRCDPISGHVSLYWYRQALGQGPEFLTYFNYEAQQDKSGLPNDRFSAERPEGSISTLTIQRTEQRDSAMYRCASSLEDANTQYFGPGTRLTVL.

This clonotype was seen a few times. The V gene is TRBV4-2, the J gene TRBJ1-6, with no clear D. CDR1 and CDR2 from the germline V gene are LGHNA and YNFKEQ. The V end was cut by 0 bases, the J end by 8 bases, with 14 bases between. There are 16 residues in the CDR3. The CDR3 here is CASSQEGNFGHSPLHF. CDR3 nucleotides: TGTGCCAGCAGCCAAGAAGGGAATTTTGGGCATTCACCCCTCCACTTT.

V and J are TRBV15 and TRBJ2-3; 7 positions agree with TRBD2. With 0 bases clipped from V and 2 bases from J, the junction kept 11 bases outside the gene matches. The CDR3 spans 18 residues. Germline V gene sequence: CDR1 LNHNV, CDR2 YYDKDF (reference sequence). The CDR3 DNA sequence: TGTGCCACCAGCAGAGAGGTCTTAGCGGGCTCCTCCACAGATACGCAGTATTTT. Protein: CATSREVLAGSSTDTQYF. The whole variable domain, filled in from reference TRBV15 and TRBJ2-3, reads DAMVIQNPRYQVTQFGKPVTLSCSQTLNHNVMYWYQQKSSQAPKLLFHYYDKDFNNEADTPDNFQSRRPNTSFCFLDIRSPGLGDTAMYLCATSREVLAGSSTDTQYFGPGTRLTVL.